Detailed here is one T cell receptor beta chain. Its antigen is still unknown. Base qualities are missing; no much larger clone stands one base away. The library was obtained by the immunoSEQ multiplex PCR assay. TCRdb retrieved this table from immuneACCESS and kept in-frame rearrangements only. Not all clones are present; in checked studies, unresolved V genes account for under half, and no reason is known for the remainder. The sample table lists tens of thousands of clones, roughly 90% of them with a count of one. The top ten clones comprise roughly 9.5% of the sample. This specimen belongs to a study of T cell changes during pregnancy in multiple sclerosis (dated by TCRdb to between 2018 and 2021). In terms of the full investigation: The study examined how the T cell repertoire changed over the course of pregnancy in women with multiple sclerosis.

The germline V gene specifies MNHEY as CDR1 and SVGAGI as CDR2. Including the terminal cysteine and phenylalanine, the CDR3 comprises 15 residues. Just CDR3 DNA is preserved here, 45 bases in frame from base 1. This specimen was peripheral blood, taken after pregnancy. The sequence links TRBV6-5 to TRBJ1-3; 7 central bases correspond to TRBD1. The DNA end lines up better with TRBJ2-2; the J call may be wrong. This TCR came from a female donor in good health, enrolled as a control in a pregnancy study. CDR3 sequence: CASSHGQAYTGELFF. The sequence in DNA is TGTGCCAGCAGCCACGGACAGGCTTACACCGGGGAGCTGTTTTTT.